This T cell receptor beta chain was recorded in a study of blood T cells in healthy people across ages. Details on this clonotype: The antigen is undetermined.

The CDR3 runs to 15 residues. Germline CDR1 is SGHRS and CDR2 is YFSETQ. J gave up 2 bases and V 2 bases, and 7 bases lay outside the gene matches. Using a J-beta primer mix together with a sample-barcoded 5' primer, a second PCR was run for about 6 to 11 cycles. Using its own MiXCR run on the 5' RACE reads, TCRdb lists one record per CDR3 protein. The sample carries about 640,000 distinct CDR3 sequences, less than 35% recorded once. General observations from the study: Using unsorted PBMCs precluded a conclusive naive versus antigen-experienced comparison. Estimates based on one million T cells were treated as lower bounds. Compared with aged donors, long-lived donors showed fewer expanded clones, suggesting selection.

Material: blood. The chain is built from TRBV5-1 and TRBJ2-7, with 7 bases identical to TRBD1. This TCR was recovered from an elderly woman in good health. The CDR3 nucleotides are TGCGCCAGCAGCTTATCCCGACAGGGAACCTACGAGCAGTACTTC. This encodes CASSLSRQGTYEQYF.